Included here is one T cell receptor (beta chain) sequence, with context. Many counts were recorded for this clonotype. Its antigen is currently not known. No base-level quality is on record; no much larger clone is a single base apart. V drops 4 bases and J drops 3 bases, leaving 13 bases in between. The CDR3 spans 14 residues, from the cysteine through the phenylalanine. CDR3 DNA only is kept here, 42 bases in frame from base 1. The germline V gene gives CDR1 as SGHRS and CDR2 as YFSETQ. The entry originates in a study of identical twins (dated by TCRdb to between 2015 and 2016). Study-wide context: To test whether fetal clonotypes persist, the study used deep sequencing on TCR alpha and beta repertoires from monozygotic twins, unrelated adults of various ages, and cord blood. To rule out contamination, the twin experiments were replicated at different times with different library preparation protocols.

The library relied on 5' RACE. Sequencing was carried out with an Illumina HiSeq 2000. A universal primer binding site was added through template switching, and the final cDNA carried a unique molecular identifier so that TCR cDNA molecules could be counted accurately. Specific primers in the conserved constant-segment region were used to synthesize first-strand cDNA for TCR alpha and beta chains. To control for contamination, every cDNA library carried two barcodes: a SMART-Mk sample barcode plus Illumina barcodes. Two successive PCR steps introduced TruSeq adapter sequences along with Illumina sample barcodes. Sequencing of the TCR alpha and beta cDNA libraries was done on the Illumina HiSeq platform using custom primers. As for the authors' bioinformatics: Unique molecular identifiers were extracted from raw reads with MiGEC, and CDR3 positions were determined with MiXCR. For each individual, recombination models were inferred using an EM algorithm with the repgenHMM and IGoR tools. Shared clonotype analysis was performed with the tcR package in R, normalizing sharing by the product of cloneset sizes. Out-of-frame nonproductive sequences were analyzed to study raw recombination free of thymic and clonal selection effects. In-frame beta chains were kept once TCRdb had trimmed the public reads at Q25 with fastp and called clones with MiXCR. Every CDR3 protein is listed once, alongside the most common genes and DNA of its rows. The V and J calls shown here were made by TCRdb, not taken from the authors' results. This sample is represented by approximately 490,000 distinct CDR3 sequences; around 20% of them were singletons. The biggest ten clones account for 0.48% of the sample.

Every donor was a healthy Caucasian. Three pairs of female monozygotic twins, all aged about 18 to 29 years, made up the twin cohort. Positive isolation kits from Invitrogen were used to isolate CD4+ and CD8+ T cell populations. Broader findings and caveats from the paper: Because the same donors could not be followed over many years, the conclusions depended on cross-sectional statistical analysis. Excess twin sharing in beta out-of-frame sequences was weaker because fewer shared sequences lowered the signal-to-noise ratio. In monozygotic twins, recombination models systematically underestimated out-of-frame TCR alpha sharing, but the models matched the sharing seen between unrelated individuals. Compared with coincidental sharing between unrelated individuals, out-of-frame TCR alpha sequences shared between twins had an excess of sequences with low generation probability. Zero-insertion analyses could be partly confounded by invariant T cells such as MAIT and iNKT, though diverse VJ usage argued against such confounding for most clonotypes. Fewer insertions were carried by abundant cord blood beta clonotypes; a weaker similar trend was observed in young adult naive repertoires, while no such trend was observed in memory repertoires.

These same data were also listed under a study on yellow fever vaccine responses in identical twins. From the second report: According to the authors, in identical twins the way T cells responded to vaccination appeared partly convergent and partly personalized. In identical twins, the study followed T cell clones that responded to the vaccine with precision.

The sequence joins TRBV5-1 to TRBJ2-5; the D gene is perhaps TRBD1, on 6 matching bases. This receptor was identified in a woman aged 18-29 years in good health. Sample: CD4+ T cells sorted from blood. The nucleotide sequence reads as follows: TGCGCCAGCAGCGAACCCGGACAGAAAGAGACCCAGTACTTC. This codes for CASSEPGQKETQYF.